These 5 T cell receptor beta chains were sequenced from one sample in a study of CD8 T cells in Susac syndrome. The RNA, 0.5 to 1 ug, was put through reverse transcription using random hexamers. TCRdb fed the immunoSEQ multiplex PCR reads into MiXCR, producing one record per CDR3 protein. The sample contains about 18,000 distinct CDR3 sequences, around 96% of which appear only once. The sequencing sample was made of CD8+ T cells from PBMCs. These receptors all stem from a human donor in good health.

The genes are TRBV28 and TRBJ2-1, with D uncertain. The CDR3 contains 13 residues. Germline lookup yields CDR1 MDHEN and CDR2 SYDVKM. Trimming removed 7 bases from V and 4 bases from J, with 11 bases in between. The DNA for the CDR3 is TGTGCCAGCACCATGAGCTTTTACAATGAGCAGTTCTTC. This gives the protein CASTMSFYNEQFF.

About this clonotype: A junction end diverges from the germline sequence, so it may reflect a read error. The gene calls are TRBV7-7 and TRBJ2-1; no firm D call. There are 15 residues in the CDR3. Germline lookup yields CDR1 SSHAT and CDR2 FNYEAQ (reference sequence). CDR3 loop: CASSSSLSSYNEQFF. CDR3 DNA sequence: TGTGCTAGCAGCTCCAGCCTTAGCTCCTACAATGAGCAGTTCTTC. The variable domain in full, completed from reference TRBV7-7 and TRBJ2-1, reads GAGVSQSPRYKVTKRGQDVTLRCDPISSHATLYWYQQALGQGPEFLTYFNYEAQPDKSGLPSDRFSAERPEGSISTLTIQRTEQRDSAMYRCASSSSLSSYNEQFFGPGTRLTVL.

The gene calls are TRBV6-6 and TRBJ2-1, with D maybe TRBD2 (5 bases). The CDR3 is 14 amino acids. Germline V gene sequence: CDR1 MNHNY, CDR2 SVGAGI (reference sequence). V was pared by 2 bases and J by 4 bases, with 9 bases between. CDR3 loop: CASSYDRGYNEQFF. CDR3 bases: TGTGCCAGCAGTTACGACCGGGGTTACAATGAGCAGTTCTTC.

This chain uses TRBV7-9 with TRBJ1-4; TRBD1 agrees at 9 bases. The CDR3 runs to 16 residues. V lost 5 bases and J lost 4; bases outside the gene matches: 8. Per germline, CDR1 SEHNR and CDR2 FQNEAQ (reference sequence). The CDR3 here is CASSRRTGENNEKLFF. The CDR3 DNA reads TGTGCCAGCAGCCGGCGGACAGGGGAAAATAATGAAAAACTGTTTTTT.

The genes are TRBV28 and TRBJ1-5; 7 bases map to TRBD1. V was pared by 7 bases and J by 3 bases, with 9 bases of the junction left unmatched. Looked up from germline, CDR1 is MDHEN and CDR2 is SYDVKM. The CDR3 totals 15 residues. This CDR3 is CASKLRDSFNQPQHF. The CDR3 coding sequence is TGTGCCAGCAAACTCCGGGACAGCTTCAATCAGCCCCAGCATTTT.